This T cell receptor beta chain was identified in a study of shared clonotypes between healthy human individuals (dated by TCRdb to between 2020 and 2021). In the study overall: Three men and a couple of women, aged 18 to 49 years, made up the cohort. Per donor, three plates each were used for CD4 naive and CD4 memory, two for CD8 naive, and one for CD8 memory. Blood TCR repertoires of about five healthy adults were deeply sequenced to estimate repertoire size and the extent of clonotype sharing between individuals. Libraries were prepared and TCR repertoires were sequenced by different laboratories using diverse techniques, in order to increase sequencing depth and limit assay-specific biases. Between about 0.85 and 10 billion PBMCs per donor were obtained by leukapheresis. Findings and caveats that apply to the study as a whole: Rarefaction of sorted-subset datasets indicated incomplete sequencing despite the large sequencing depth. Only blood was sampled, and tissue TCR repertoires likely differ from those in blood. Sharing across four donors was observed for approximately 4.6% of naive CD4, 3% to 3.5% of naive CD8, about 2.3% of memory CD4, and 0.4% of memory CD8 clonotypes. Compared with non-shared clonotypes, clonotypes shared by all four sorted-subset donors had higher generation probabilities. Naive subsets generally had larger estimated clonotype richness than memory subsets did. Based on pairwise subsampling, the degree of clonotype sharing among donors was expected to be affected by sequencing depth. Because the study included only a small number of donors, the genetic and exposure-history diversity represented was limited.

For CDR1 and CDR2, the germline V gene lists KGHSH and LQKENI. Trimming accounts for 6 bases at V and 7 bases at J, while the number of junction bases matched to no gene is 10. The CDR3 starts with the cysteine, ends with the phenylalanine, and has 15 residues. The CDR3 DNA has 45 bases and is translated from base 1. On this clone: Its recognized antigen is unknown. There are no base qualities to consult, and no much larger clone falls within one base.

TCR CDR3 regions were amplified from genomic DNA by multiplex PCR using the deep immunoSEQ assay. For each cell subset, the extracted genomic DNA was distributed evenly across all wells of several immunoSEQ 96-well plates, and each plate served as one replicate. For sorted subsets, 200 ng of genomic DNA, equivalent to 30,000 or so T cell genomes, went into each replicate PCR. Purified libraries were quantified with a Qubit 3.0 fluorometer, sized on a Bioanalyzer 2100, and re-quantified with the KAPA Library Quantification kit. Every immunoSEQ 96-well plate was sequenced on a dedicated single-read 150-cycle Illumina NextSeq 550 flow cell. Per the authors' processing: The immunoSEQ output contained only junctional sequences without quality scores, so filtering could not match that applied to full-length reads. Sequences were annotated with PyIR, a Python wrapper for IgBLAST v1.9, using IMGT germline references to assign V/J genes and CDR3. Reads were removed for weak V/J assignments (E-value above 1e-6), missing CDR3, stop codons, out-of-frame junctions, or ambiguous translated residues. A V3J clonotype was defined by an identical inferred V gene, J gene, and CDR3 amino acid sequence. To compute the percentage overlap between repertoires, the number of shared unique clonotypes was divided by the size of the smaller repertoire. Richness of each repertoire was evaluated using RTK rarefaction, the Chao1 estimator, and Recon v2.1 estimates of unobserved clonotypes. Generation probabilities for all TCRbeta clonotypes obtained by the gDNA method from a handful of donors were computed using OLGA. Imported from immuneACCESS, the table was reduced by TCRdb to in-frame sequences with V and J called. These copies leave out some clones; in studies compared against another copy, an unresolved V gene accounts for under half, and the cause of the remainder is not known. The V and J calls and clone size were taken over from that table, and D and trimming were inferred from the DNA. The table for this sample lists some 1.5 million clones; roughly 96% of them were counted only once. The top ten hold about 1.2% of the sample.

The donors were healthy, HIV-negative adults who had no recently reported acute infections or vaccinations. Every donor was a Caucasian adult living in Nashville, Tennessee, USA. CD4+ T cells were enriched by magnetic negative selection; naive cells were then positively selected on CD45RA, and the negative fraction formed the memory subset. After blood collection by leukapheresis, PBMCs were isolated using Ficoll-Histopaque density gradient centrifugation and then cryopreserved in the vapor phase of liquid nitrogen. Analytical flow cytometry was used to check the purity and quantity of every magnetically sorted T cell population. From each sorted fraction, genomic DNA was isolated and quantified by UV absorbance on a Nanodrop 2000c.

Sequenced sample: naive CD4+ T cells sorted from blood. Taken with the paper, the label for cell subset or site translates to: CD45RA+ positively selected. The chain was built from TRBV18 and TRBJ1-4; TRBD1 aligns with 8 central bases. This TCR came from a man aged 30 to 45 in good health. The nucleotide sequence is TGTGCCAGCTCCCGCGCAGGGGGCCTCACTGAAAAACTGTTTTTT. It translates to CASSRAGGLTEKLFF. Reference TRBV18 and TRBJ1-4 proteins supply the regions before and after the CDR3; the full variable domain is: NAGVMQNPRHLVRRRGQEARLRCSPMKGHSHVYWYRQLPEEGLKFMVYLQKENIIDESGMPKERFSAEFPKEGPSILRIQQVVRGDSAAYFCASSRAGGLTEKLFFGSGTQLSVL.